This T cell receptor (beta chain) was observed in a study of blood T cell repertoires in COVID-19. Study context: From T cells, B-cell-depleted T cells, or PBMCs came the material, which was cDNA or gDNA.

Generated by immunoSEQ multiplex PCR, the TCRdb table keeps only in-frame clones and is missing some. The table lists over 400,000 clones, 85% to 90% of them singletons. Germline values: CDR1 SGHKS, CDR2 YYEKEE (reference sequence). Trimming left V 4 bases short and J 4 bases short, with 14 bases between. This CDR3 has 14 amino acids. Followed longitudinally, the Seattle patients had been enrolled during active infection. This TCR was recovered from a woman aged 45-65 years with COVID-19, enrolled during active disease. The rearrangement joins TRBV5-5 to TRBJ1-2; TRBD1 might be the D (5 bases). The sample was peripheral blood. CDR3 sequence: CASSPAGQGYGYTF. CDR3 nucleotide sequence: TGTGCCAGCAGCCCCGCCGGGCAGGGCTATGGCTACACCTTC. Full variable domain (remainder filled in from reference TRBV5-5 and TRBJ1-2): DAGVTQSPTHLIKTRGQQVTLRCSPISGHKSVSWYQQVLGQGPQFIFQYYEKEERGRGNFPDRFSARQFPNYSSELNVNALLLGDSALYLCASSPAGQGYGYTFGSGTRLTVV.